Here is one T cell receptor beta chain with its context. Its matching antigen is unknown. The sample originates from a study of vaccination and CD4 T cells after COVID-19. Study as a whole: Post-COVID draws followed diagnosis by a median approximately 100 days (range 35 to 161). Study-wide results and limits: Spike mono-reactivity marked 304 of 307 vaccine-specific clones in convalescent patients.

This CDR3 is built from 13 residues. Germline V gene lookup returns CDR1 SGHTA and CDR2 FQGTGA. Trimming pared 5 bases from V and 3 bases from J, leaving 10 bases between. MiXCR, run by TCRdb on the PCR reads, gives a single entry per CDR3 protein. The table includes around 16,000 distinct CDR3 sequences, about three fifths detected once. The J gene is TRBJ2-5, the V gene TRBV7-3, with a tentative D call TRBD2 (5 bases). The clonotype was recovered from a human donor who had recovered from COVID-19. The specimen was CD4+ T cells from blood, collected after SARS-CoV-2 vaccination. The CDR3 DNA is TGTGCCAGCAGCATCACTAGTAAAGAGACCCAGTACTTC. Its translation: CASSITSKETQYF.